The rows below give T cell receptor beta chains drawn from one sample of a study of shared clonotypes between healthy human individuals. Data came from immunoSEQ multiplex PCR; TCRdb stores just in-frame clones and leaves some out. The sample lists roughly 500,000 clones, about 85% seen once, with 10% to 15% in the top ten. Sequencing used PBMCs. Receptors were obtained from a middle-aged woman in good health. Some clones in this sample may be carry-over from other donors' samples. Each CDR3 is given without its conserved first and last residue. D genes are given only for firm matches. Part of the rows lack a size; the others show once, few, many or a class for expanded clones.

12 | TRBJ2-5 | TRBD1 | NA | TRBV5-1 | ASSQGTGQETQY
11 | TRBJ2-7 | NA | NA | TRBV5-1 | ASSLVSRYEQY
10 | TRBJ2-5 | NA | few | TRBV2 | ASGRREETQY
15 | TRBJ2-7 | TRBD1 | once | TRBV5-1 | ASSLAPDRLHSYEQY
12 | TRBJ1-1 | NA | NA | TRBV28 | ASSLFGWGTEAF
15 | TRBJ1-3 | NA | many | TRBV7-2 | ASSLSWGGSTGNTIY
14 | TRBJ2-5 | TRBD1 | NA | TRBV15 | ATSRDTGTGGEEQY
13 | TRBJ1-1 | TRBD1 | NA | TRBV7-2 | ASSRGDRVGTEAF
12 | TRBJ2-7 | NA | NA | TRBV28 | ASSLGRASYEQY
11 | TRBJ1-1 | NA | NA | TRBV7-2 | ASQESWNTEAF
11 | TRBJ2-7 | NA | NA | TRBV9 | ASSVAPVDEQY
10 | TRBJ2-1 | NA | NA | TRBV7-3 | ASSPLDAGQF
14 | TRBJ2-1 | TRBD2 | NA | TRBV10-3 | AITSSGRAGNNEQF
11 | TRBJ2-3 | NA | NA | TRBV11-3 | ASSLGSTDTQY
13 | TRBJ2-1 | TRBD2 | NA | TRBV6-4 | ASSTSGETHNEQF
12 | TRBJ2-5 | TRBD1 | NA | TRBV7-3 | ASSTTGGQETQY
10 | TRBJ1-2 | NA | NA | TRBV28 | ASSFRGGGYT
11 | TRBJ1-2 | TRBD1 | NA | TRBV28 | ASTRQGSGVYT
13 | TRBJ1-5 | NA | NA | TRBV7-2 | ASSLAEREDQPQH
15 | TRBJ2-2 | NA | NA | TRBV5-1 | ASSQPTGRANTGELF
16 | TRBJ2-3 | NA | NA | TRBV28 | ASSPPSKVAGSIDTQY
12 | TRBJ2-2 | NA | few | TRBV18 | ASSPGQSTGELF
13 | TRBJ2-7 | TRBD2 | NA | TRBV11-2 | ASSPGGSGIGEQY
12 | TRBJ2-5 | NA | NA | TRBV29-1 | SVEDNRAQETQY
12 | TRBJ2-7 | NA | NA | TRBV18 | ASSELGGLDEQY
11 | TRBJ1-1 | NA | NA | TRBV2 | ASTRAANTEAF
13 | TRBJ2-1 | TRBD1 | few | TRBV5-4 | ASSSGTGGGNEQF
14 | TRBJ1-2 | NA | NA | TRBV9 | ASSVLSGFGDYGYT
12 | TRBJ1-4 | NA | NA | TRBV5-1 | ASSPQATNEKLF
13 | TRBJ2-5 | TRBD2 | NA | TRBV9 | ASSVAGGVWETQY
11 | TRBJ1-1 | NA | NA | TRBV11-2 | ASSPRVDTEAF
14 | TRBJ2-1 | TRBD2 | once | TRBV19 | ASRPSGSAPYNEQF